This TCR beta chain is from a study of cytomegalovirus exposure and HLA in healthy donors. Whole-study results and caveats: Follow-up analysis found HLA locus-dependent TCR association rates, highest for DRB1 and lowest for HLA-C. Several top significant clusters appeared, in a later analysis, to be linked to common viral pathogens. Overall, around 160 TCR beta chains were annotated as cytomegalovirus-associated.

Germline CDR1 MDHEN, CDR2 SYDVKM. The CDR3 sequence is 15 residues long. With V trimmed by 3 bases and J by 4 bases, 7 bases remained unmatched. In regard to this clone: Antigen specificity is unknown.

Primers: 60 Vbeta forward and 13 Jbeta reverse. In the original processing: A later analysis counted 65 million to 95 million unique TCR beta chains, 10 million to 12 million shared. TCRdb keeps only in-frame clones here, not all; method: immunoSEQ multiplex PCR. The DNA gave D and trimming, while V, J and clone size come from that table. The data show about 120,000 clones, 60% to 85% seen once. The sequence derives from a woman younger than 30 in good health and CMV-seronegative. Sequenced: PBMCs. The chain couples TRBV28 to TRBJ1-1; 8 bases match TRBD1. CDR3 protein: CASSLAATGGTEAFF. The CDR3 bases are TGTGCCAGCAGTTTGGCGGCTACAGGGGGCACTGAAGCTTTCTTT. Based on the CDR3 plus reference TRBV28 and TRBJ1-1, the full variable domain is DVKVTQSSRYLVKRTGEKVFLECVQDMDHENMFWYRQDPGLGLRLIYFSYDVKMKEKGDIPEGYSVSREKKERFSLILESASTNQTSMYLCASSLAATGGTEAFFGQGTRLTVV.